The next 3 T cell receptor beta chains were all read from a single sample in a study of cytomegalovirus exposure and HLA in healthy donors. The PCR made use of 60 Vbeta and 13 Jbeta primers. Some clones are missing from TCRdb's copy, which holds only in-frame ones; the method was immunoSEQ multiplex PCR. Found here are some 110,000 clones, approximately 58% of them singletons; the top ten hold 2.2%. Sequencing was done on a sample of PBMCs. Receptors originate from a woman younger than 45 in good health and CMV-seronegative.

This chain joins TRBV19 and TRBJ2-1; 9 bases align to TRBD2. Germline CDR1 reads LNHDA; CDR2 reads SQIVND (reference sequence). J gave up 15 bases and V 3 bases, and 9 bases lay outside the gene matches. The CDR3 length is 13 residues. The CDR3 nucleotides read TGTGCCAGTAGTATTTCCGCGGGAGGGCCTGGGTTCTTC. Encoded protein: CASSISAGGPGFF.

This clone was observed a handful of times. This chain uses TRBV27 with TRBJ1-1, with a tentative D call TRBD1 (6 bases). CDR1 and CDR2 (germline): MNHEY, SMNVEV (reference sequence). The CDR3 sequence is 14 residues long. V lost 6 bases and J lost 1, with 12 bases in between. CDR3 nucleotide sequence: TGTGCCAGCAGACACAGAGGGGGGAACACTGAAGCTTTCTTT. Its protein is CASRHRGGNTEAFF.

The chain carries TRBV7-6 and TRBJ1-2; D is undetermined. Trimming took 5 bases from V and 5 from J, leaving 18 bases between them. This CDR3 comprises 15 residues. The V gene's germline CDR1 is SGHVS and CDR2 FNYEAQ. The CDR3, as DNA: TGTGCCAGCAGCCTCTTTGGGGTGGGAGGGTATGGCTACACCTTC. Amino acid sequence: CASSLFGVGGYGYTF.